A selection of T cell receptor beta chains follows, all from one sample in a study of blood T cells in healthy people across ages. TCRdb analysed the 5' RACE reads with MiXCR anew, one entry per CDR3 protein. This sample has 1.8 million or so distinct CDR3 sequences; about 39% occur once, and the top ten carry under 30%. What was sequenced was blood. The receptors derive from a human donor in good health. CDR3s include the opening cysteine and the closing phenylalanine or tryptophan. The D gene is left open where the match is weak. A row's size may be missing; if present it is once, few, many or a size class.

v_gene	d_gene	j_gene	abundance	CDR3aa	CDR3nt
TRBV7-6	-	TRBJ1-2	-	CASSLGFGTNYGYTF	TGTGCCAGCAGCTTAGGTTTCGGGACGAACTATGGCTACACCTTC
TRBV20-1	TRBD1	TRBJ2-5	-	CSGDRGEKTQYF	TGCAGTGGGGACAGGGGAGAGAAGACCCAGTACTTC
TRBV5-6	-	TRBJ1-5	-	CASSSLWKNNQPQHF	TGTGCCAGCAGCTCGCTATGGAAGAACAATCAGCCCCAGCATTTT
TRBV5-1	TRBD1	TRBJ2-3	-	CASSFTAGGAPGDTQYF	TGCGCCAGCAGCTTCACGGCAGGGGGCGCCCCGGGGGATACGCAGTATTTT
TRBV7-6	-	TRBJ1-3	-	CASGAYTTVVPGNTIYF	TGTGCCAGCGGGGCATATACCACCGTGGTGCCTGGAAACACCATATATTTT
TRBV9	TRBD1	TRBJ1-2	-	CASSPQGTANYGYTF	TGTGCCAGCAGCCCTCAGGGGACAGCTAACTATGGCTACACCTTC
TRBV5-1	-	TRBJ1-2	few	CASSLAGFSSYTF	TGCGCCAGCAGCTTGGCGGGTTTTAGCAGCTACACCTTC
TRBV4-3	-	TRBJ2-4	few	CASSQETELKAKNIQYF	TGCGCCAGCAGCCAAGAAACGGAACTGAAAGCCAAAAACATTCAGTACTTC
TRBV4-3	TRBD1	TRBJ2-7	-	CASSPILSIEGQEIHEQYF	TGCGCCAGCAGCCCTATTCTCAGCATTGAGGGACAGGAGATCCACGAGCAGTACTTC
TRBV28	TRBD1	TRBJ2-7	few	CASSLWAGGEYEQYF	TGTGCCAGCAGTTTATGGGCAGGGGGCGAGTACGAGCAGTACTTC
TRBV12-5	-	TRBJ2-1	few	CASGLVLTNSYNEQFF	TGTGCTAGTGGTTTGGTCCTAACCAACTCCTACAATGAGCAGTTCTTC